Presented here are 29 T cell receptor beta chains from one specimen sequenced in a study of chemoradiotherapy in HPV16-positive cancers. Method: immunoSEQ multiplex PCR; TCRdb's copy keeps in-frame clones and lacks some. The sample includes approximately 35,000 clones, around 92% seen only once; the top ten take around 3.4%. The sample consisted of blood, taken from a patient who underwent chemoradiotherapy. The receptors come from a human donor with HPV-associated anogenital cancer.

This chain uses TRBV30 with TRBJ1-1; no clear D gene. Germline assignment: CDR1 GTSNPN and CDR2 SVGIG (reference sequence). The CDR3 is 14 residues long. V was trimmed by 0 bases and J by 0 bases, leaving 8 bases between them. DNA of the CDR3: TGTGCCTGGAGTGTAAGTAACATGAACACTGAAGCTTTCTTT. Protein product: CAWSVSNMNTEAFF. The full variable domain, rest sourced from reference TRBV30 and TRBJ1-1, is SQTIHQWPATLVQPVGSPLSLECTVEGTSNPNLYWYRQAAGRGLQLLFYSVGIGQISSEVPQNLSASRPQDRQFILSSKKLLLSDSGFYLCAWSVSNMNTEAFFGQGTRLTVV.

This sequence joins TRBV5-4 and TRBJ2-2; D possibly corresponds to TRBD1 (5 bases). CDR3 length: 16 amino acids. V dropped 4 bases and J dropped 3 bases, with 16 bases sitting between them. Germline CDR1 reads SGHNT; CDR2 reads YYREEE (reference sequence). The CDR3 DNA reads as TGTGCCAGCAGCCCGTCAGGGTCTTCGGACACCGGGGAGCTGTTTTTT. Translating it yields CASSPSGSSDTGELFF.

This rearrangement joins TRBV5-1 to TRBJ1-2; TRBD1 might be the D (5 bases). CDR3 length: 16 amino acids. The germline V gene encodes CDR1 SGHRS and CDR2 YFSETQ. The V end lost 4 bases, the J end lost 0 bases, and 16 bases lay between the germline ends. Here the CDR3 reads CASSPAGGAPNYGYTF. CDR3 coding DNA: TGCGCCAGCAGCCCGGCGGGCGGGGCCCCTAACTATGGCTACACCTTC.

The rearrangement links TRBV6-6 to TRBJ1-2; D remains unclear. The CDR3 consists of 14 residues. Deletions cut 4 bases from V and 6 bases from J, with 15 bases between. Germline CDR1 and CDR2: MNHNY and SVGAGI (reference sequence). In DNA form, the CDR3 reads TGTGCCAGCAGTTCTCGGACGGCCCCCCATGGCTACACCTTC. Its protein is CASSSRTAPHGYTF.

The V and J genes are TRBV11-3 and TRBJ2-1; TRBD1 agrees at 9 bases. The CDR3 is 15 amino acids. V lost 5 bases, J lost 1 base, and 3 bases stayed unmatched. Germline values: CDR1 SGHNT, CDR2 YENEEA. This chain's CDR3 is CASSQGTGSYNEQFF. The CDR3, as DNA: TGTGCCAGCAGCCAAGGGACAGGGTCCTACAATGAGCAGTTCTTC.

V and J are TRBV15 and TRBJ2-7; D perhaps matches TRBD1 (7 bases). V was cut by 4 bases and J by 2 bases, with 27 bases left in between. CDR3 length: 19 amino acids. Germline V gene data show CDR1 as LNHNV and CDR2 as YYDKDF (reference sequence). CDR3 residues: CATSTEGPHRTGPPYEQYF. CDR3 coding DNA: TGTGCCACCAGCACGGAGGGCCCCCACAGGACAGGACCCCCCTACGAGCAGTACTTC.

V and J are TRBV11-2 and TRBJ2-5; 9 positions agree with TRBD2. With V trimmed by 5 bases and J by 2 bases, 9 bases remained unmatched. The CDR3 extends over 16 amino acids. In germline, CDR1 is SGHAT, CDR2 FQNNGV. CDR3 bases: TGTGCCAGCAGCGGAGAAGGACTAGCGATACAAGAGACCCAGTACTTC. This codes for CASSGEGLAIQETQYF.

In nucleotides, the CDR3 is TGCGCCAGCAGCTTGGTAACAGGCCGGCGAACCTACGAGCAGTACTTC. Protein: CASSLVTGRRTYEQYF. The chain uses TRBV5-1 and TRBJ2-7; a weak D match, TRBD1 (5 bases). V dropped 0 bases and J dropped 2 bases, with 15 bases sitting between them. This CDR3 has 16 residues. Germline V gene sequence: CDR1 SGHRS, CDR2 YFSETQ. The full variable domain, rest sourced from reference TRBV5-1 and TRBJ2-7, is KAGVTQTPRYLIKTRGQQVTLSCSPISGHRSVSWYQQTPGQGLQFLFEYFSETQRNKGNFPGRFSGRQFSNSRSEMNVSTLELGDSALYLCASSLVTGRRTYEQYFGPGTRLTVT.

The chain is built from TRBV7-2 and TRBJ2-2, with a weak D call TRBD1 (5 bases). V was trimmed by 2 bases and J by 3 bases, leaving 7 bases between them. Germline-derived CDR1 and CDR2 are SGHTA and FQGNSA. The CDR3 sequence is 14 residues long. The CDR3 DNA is TGTGCCAGCAGCTTAAGGGGATACACCGGGGAGCTGTTTTTT. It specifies CASSLRGYTGELFF.

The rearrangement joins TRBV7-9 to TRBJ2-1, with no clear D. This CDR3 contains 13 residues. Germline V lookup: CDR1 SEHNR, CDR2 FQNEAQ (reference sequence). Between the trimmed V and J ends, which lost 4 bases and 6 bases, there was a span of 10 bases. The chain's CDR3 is CASSYEGLNEQFF. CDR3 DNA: TGTGCCAGCAGCTATGAAGGGCTCAATGAGCAGTTCTTC.

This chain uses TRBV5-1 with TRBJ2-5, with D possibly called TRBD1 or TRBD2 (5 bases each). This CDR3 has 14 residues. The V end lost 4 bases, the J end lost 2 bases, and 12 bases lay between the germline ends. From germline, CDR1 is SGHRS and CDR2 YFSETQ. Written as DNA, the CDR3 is TGCGCCAGCAGCCCCGGTGGGGGTCAAGAGACCCAGTACTTC. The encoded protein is CASSPGGGQETQYF.

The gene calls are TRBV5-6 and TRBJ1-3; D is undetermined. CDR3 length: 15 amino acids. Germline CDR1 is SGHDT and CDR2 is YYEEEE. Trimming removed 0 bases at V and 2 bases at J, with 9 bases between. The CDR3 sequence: CASSLGQYPGNTIYF. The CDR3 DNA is TGTGCCAGCAGCTTGGGGCAGTACCCTGGAAACACCATATATTTT.

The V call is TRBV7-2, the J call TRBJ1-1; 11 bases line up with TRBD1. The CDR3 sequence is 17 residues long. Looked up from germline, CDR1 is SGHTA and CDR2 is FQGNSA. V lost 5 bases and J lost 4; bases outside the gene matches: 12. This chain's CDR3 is CASSGQGARRMLTEAFF. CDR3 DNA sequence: TGTGCCAGCAGCGGACAGGGGGCTCGGCGCATGCTCACTGAAGCTTTCTTT.

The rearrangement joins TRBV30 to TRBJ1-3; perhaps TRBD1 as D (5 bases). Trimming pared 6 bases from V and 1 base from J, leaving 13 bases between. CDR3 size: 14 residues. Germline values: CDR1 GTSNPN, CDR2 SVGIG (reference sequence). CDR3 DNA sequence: TGTGCCTGCTTCTTAGGGGTATCTGGAAACACCATATATTTT. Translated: CACFLGVSGNTIYF. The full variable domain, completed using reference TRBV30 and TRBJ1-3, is SQTIHQWPATLVQPVGSPLSLECTVEGTSNPNLYWYRQAAGRGLQLLFYSVGIGQISSEVPQNLSASRPQDRQFILSSKKLLLSDSGFYLCACFLGVSGNTIYFGEGSWLTVV.

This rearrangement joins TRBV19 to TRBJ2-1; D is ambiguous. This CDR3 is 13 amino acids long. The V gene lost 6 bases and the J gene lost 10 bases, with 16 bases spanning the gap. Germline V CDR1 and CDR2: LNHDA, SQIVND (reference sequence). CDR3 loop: CASSAVEMGEQFF. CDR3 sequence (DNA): TGTGCCAGTAGCGCTGTCGAGATGGGGGAGCAGTTCTTC.

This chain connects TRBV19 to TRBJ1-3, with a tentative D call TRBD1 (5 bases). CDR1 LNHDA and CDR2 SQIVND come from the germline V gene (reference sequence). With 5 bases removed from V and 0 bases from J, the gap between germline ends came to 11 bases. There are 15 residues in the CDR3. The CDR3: CASSVQAFSGNTIYF. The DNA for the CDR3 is TGTGCCAGTAGTGTACAGGCCTTCTCTGGAAACACCATATATTTT. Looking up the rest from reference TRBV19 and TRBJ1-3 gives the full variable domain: DGGITQSPKYLFRKEGQNVTLSCEQNLNHDAMYWYRQDPGQGLRLIYYSQIVNDFQKGDIAEGYSVSREKKESFPLTVTSAQKNPTAFYLCASSVQAFSGNTIYFGEGSWLTVV.

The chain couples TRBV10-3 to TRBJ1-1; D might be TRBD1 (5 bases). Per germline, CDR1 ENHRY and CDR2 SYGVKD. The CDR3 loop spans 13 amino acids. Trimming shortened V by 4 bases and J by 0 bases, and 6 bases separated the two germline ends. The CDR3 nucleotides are TGTGCCATCAGTGGGGGGTTGAACACTGAAGCTTTCTTT. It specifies CAISGGLNTEAFF.

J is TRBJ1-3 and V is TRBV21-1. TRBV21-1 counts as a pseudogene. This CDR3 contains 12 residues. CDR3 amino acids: CAGWKGENTIYF. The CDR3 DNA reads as TGTGCCGGATGGAAGGGCGAGAACACCATATATTTT.

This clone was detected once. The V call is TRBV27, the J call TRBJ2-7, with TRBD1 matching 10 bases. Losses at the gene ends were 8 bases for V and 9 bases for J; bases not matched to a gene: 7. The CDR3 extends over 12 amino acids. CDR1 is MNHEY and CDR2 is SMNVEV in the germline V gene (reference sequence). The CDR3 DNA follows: TGTGCCAGCCGGGACAGGGGCCTCGTGCAGTACTTC. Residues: CASRDRGLVQYF.

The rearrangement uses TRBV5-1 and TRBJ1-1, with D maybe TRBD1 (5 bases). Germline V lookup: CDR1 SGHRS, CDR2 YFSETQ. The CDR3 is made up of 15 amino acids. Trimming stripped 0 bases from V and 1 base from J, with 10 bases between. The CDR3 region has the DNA TGCGCCAGCAGCTTGGACCGGGGCACGAACACTGAAGCTTTCTTT. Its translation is CASSLDRGTNTEAFF. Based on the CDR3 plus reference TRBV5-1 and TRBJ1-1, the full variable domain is KAGVTQTPRYLIKTRGQQVTLSCSPISGHRSVSWYQQTPGQGLQFLFEYFSETQRNKGNFPGRFSGRQFSNSRSEMNVSTLELGDSALYLCASSLDRGTNTEAFFGQGTRLTVV.

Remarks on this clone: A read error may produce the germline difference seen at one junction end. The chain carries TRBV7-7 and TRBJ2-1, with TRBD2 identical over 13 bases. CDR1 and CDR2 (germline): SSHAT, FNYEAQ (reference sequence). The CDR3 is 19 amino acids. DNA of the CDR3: TGTGCTAGCAGCCCCCTTCGGACTAGCGGGGGTCGGGCCAACAATGAGCAGTTCTTC. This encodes CASSPLRTSGGRANNEQFF.

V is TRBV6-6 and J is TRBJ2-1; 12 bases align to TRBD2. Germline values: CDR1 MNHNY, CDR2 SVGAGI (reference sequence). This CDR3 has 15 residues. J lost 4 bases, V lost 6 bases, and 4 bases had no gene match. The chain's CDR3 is CASSPSGGAYNEQFF. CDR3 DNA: TGTGCCAGCAGCCCTAGCGGGGGGGCTTACAATGAGCAGTTCTTC.

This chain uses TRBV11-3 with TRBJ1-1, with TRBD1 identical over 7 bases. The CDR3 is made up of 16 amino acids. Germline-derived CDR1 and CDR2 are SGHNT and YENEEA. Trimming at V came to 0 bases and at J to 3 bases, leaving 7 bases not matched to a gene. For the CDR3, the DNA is TGTGCCAGCAGCTTAGAACCACAGGGGATGGACACTGAAGCTTTCTTT. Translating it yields CASSLEPQGMDTEAFF.

CDR3 residues: CASSEAVGERGGYTF. DNA of the CDR3: TGTGCCAGCAGTGAAGCTGTGGGGGAACGTGGTGGCTACACCTTC. The chain carries TRBV6-1 and TRBJ1-2; D is perhaps TRBD1 (5 bases). CDR1 is MNHNS, CDR2 SASEGT, per germline. The CDR3 contains 15 residues. V was shortened by 0 bases and J by 7 bases, with 15 bases between the two germline ends.

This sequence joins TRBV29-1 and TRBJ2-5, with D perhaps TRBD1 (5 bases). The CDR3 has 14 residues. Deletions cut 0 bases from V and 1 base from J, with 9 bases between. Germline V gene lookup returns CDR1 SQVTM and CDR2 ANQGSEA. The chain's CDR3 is CSVEDEDIQETQYF. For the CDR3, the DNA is TGCAGCGTTGAAGATGAGGACATCCAAGAGACCCAGTACTTC. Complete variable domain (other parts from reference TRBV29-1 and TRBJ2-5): SAVISQKPSRDICQRGTSLTIQCQVDSQVTMMFWYRQQPGQSLTLIATANQGSEATYESGFVIDKFPISRPNLTFSTLTVSNMSPEDSSIYLCSVEDEDIQETQYFGPGTRLLVL.

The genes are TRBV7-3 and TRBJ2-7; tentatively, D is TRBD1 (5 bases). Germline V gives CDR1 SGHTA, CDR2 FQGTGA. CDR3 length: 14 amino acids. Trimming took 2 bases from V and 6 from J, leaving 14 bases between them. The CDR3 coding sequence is TGTGCCAGCAGCTTACTGGTCAGGGCGTCCGAGCAGTACTTC. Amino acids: CASSLLVRASEQYF.

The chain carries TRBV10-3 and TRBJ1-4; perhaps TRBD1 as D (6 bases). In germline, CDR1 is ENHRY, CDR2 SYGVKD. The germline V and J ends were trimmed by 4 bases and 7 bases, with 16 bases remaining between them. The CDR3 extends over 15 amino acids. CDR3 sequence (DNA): TGTGCCATCAGTGTCGGCGGGGGGCGCGGTGAAAAACTGTTTTTT. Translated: CAISVGGGRGEKLFF.

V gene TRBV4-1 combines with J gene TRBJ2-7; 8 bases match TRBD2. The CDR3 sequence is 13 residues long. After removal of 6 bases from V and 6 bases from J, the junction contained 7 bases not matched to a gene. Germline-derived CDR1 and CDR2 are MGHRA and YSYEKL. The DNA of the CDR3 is TGCGCCAGCAGTTCTCCGGGGGGGCTCGAGCAGTACTTC. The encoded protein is CASSSPGGLEQYF.

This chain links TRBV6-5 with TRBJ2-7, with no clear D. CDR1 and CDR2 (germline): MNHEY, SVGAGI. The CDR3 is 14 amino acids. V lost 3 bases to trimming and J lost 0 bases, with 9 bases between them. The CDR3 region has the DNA TGTGCCAGCAGTTATAGGGCGAGCTCCTACGAGCAGTACTTC. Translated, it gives CASSYRASSYEQYF.